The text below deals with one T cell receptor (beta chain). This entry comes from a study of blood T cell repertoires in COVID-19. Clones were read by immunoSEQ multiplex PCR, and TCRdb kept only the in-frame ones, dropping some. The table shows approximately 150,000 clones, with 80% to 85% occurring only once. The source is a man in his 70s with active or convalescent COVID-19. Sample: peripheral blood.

In DNA, the CDR3 is TGTGCCAGCAGCTTAAGGGGAGAGACCCAGTACTTC. Protein sequence: CASSLRGETQYF. The chain uses TRBV7-9 and TRBJ2-5; the D gene is possibly TRBD1 (5 bases). Germline CDR1 SEHNR, CDR2 FQNEAQ (reference sequence). The V end lost 2 bases, the J end lost 4 bases, and 5 bases lay between the germline ends. This CDR3 spans 12 amino acids. Complete variable domain (other parts from reference TRBV7-9 and TRBJ2-5): DTGVSQNPRHKITKRGQNVTFRCDPISEHNRLYWYRQTLGQGPEFLTYFQNEAQLEKSRLLSDRFSAERPKGSFSTLEIQRTEQGDSAMYLCASSLRGETQYFGPGTRLLVL.